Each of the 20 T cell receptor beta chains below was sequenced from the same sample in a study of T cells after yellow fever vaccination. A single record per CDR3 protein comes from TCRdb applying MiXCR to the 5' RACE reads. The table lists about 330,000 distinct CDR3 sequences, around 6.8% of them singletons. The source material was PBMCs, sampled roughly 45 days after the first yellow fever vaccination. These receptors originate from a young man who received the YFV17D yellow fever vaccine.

CDR3 nucleotide sequence: TGTGCCAGCAGCTTACAGGGGACCGCCTATGGCTACACCTTC. Its protein is CASSLQGTAYGYTF. The chain couples TRBV13 to TRBJ1-2; D perhaps matches TRBD1 (6 bases). Per the germline V gene, CDR1 is PRHDT and CDR2 is FYEKMQ (reference sequence). Trimming left V 2 bases short and J 4 bases short, with 11 bases between. This CDR3 is built from 14 residues.

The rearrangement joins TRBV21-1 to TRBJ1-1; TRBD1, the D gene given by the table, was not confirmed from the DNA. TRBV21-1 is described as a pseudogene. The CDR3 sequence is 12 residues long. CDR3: CASSKGTGKAFF. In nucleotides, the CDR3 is TGTGCCAGCAGCAAAGGGACGGGGAAAGCTTTCTTT.

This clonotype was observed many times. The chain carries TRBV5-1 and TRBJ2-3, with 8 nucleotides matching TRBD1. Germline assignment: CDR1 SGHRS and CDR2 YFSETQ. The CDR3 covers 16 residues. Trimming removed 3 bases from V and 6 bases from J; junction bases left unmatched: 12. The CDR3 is CASSWNGQGQADTQYF. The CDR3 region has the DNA TGCGCCAGCAGCTGGAACGGACAGGGACAAGCGGATACGCAGTATTTT.

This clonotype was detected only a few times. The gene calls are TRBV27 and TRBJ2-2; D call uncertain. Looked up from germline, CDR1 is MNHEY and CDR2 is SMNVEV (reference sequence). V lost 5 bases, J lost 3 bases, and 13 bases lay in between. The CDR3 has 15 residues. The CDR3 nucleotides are TGTGCCAGCAGTCCTAACAGCCGATACACCGGGGAGCTGTTTTTT. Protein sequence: CASSPNSRYTGELFF.

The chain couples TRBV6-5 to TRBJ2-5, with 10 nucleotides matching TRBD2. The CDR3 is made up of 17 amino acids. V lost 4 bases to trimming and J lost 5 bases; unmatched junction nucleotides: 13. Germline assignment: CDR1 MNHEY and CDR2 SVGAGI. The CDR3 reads CASSSAPGLALRETQYF. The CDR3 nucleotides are TGTGCCAGCAGTTCCGCTCCGGGACTAGCGTTACGGGAGACCCAGTACTTC.

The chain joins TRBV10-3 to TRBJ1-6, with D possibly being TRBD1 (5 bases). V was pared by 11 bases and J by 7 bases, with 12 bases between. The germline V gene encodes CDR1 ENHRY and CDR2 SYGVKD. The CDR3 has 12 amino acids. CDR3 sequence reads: CAAQGSNSPLHF. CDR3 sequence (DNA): TGTGCCGCTCAGGGTAGCAATTCACCCCTCCACTTT.

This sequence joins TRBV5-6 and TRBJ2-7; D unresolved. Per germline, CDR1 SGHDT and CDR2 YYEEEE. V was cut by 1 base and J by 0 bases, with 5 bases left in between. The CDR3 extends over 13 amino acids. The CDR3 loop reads CASSLTDSYEQYV. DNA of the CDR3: TGTGCCAGCAGCTTGACAGACTCCTACGAGCAGTACGTC.

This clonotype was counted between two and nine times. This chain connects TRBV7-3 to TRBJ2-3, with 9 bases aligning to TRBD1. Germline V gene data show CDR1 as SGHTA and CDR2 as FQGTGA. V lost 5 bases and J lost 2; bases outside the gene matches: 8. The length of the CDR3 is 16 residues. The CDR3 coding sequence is TGTGCCAGCAGCGACCGGGGGGACAGGGTCACAGATACGCAGTATTTT. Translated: CASSDRGDRVTDTQYF.

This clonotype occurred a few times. This CDR3 reads CASSMAPGSGGGKQFF. The CDR3 DNA sequence: TGTGCCAGCAGCATGGCCCCAGGTAGCGGGGGGGGTAAGCAGTTCTTC. The chain employs TRBV21-1 and TRBJ2-1; TRBD2 reflects the table's D call only, with no check against the DNA. TRBV21-1 is given as a pseudogene. The CDR3 is 16 residues long.

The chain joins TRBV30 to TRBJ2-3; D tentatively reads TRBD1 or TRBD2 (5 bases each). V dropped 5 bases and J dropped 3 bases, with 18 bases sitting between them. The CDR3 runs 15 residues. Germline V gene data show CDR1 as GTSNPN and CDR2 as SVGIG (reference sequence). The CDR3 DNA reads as TGTGCCTGGGGGGACGGCTTGGGGGTTACAGATACGCAGTATTTT. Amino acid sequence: CAWGDGLGVTDTQYF.

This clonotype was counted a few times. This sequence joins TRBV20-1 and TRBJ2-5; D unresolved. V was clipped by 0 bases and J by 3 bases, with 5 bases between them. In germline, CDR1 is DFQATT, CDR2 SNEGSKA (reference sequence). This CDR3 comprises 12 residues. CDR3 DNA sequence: TGCAGTGCTAGAGAGGTTGAAGAGACCCAGTACTTC. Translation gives CSAREVEETQYF.

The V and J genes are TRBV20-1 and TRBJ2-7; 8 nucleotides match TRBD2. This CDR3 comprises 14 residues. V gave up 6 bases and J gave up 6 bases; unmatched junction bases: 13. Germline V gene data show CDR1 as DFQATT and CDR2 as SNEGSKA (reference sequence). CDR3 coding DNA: TGCAGTGCAACCACGGGGGGGCCGTATGGCGAGCAGTACTTC. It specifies CSATTGGPYGEQYF.

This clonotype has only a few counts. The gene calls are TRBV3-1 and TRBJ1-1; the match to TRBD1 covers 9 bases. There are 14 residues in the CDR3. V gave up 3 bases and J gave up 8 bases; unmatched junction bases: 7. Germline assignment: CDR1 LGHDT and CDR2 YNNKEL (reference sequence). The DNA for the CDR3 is TGTGCCAGCAGCCACTTACCACAGGGGGCGGAAGCTTTCTTT. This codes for CASSHLPQGAEAFF.

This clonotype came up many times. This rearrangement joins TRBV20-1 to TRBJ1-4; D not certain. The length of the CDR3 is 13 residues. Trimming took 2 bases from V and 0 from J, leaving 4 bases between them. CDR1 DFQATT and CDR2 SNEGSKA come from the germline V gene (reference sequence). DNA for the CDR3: TGCAGTGCTAGAAGGTCAACTAATGAAAAACTGTTTTTT. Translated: CSARRSTNEKLFF.

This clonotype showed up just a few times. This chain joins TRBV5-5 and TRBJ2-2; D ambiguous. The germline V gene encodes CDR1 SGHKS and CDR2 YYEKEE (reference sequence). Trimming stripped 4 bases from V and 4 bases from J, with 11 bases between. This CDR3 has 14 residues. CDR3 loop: CASSVSARTGELFF. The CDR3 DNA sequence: TGTGCCAGCAGCGTTTCCGCACGCACCGGGGAGCTGTTTTTT.

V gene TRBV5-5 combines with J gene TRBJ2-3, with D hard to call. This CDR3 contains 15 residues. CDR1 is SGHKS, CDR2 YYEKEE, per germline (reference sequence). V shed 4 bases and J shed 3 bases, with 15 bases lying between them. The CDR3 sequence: CASSKYTAPTDTQYF. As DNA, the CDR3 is TGTGCCAGCAGCAAATACACAGCGCCTACAGATACGCAGTATTTT.

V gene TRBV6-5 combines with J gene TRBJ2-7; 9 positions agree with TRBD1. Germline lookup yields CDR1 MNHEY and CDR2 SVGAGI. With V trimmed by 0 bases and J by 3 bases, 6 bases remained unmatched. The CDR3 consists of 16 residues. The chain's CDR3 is CASSYSIPDRGYEQYV. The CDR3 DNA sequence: TGTGCCAGCAGTTACTCGATCCCGGACAGGGGCTACGAGCAGTACGTC.

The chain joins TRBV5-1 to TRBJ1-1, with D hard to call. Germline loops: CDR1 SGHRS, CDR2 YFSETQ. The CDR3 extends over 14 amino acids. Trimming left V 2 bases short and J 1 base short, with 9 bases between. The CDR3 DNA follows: TGCGCCAGCAGCTTACAACCCACGAACACTGAAGCTTTCTTT. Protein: CASSLQPTNTEAFF. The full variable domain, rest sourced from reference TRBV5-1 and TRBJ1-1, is KAGVTQTPRYLIKTRGQQVTLSCSPISGHRSVSWYQQTPGQGLQFLFEYFSETQRNKGNFPGRFSGRQFSNSRSEMNVSTLELGDSALYLCASSLQPTNTEAFFGQGTRLTVV.

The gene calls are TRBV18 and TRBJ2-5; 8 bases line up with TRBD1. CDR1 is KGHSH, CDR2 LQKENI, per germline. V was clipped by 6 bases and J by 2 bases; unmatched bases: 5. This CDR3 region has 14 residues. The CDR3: CASSPTGDQETQYF. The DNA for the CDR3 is TGTGCCAGCTCGCCGACAGGGGATCAAGAGACCCAGTACTTC.

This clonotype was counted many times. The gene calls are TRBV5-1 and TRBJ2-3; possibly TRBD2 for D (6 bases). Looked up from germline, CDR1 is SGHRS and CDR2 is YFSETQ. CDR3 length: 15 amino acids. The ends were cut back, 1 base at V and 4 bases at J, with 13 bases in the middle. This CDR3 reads CASSLQDSGADTQYF. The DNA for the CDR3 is TGCGCCAGCAGCTTGCAGGATAGCGGAGCAGATACGCAGTATTTT.